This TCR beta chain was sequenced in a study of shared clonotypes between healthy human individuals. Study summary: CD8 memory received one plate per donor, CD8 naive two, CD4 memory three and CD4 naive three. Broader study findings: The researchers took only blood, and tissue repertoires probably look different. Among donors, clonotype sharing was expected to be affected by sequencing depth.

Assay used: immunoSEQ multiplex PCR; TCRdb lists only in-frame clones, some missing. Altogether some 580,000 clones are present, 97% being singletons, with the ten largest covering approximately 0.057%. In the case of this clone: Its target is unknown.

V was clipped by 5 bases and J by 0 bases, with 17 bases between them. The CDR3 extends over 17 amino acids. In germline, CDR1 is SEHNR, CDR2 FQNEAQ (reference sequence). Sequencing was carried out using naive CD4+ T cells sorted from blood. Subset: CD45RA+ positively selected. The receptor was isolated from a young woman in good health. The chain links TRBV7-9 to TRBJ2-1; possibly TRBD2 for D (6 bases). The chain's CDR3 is CASSDPTSPTSYNEQFF. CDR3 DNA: TGTGCCAGCAGCGACCCGACTAGTCCCACCTCCTACAATGAGCAGTTCTTC.